This TCR beta chain was sequenced during a study of beta chain features in type 1 diabetes. Broader study findings: Shortening that was moderate but significant affected the TCRB CDR3s of Type 1 diabetes patients in all four CD4+ subsets.

Since all of the isolated RNA was reverse transcribed, expressed TCRB transcripts were what got sequenced. Method: immunoSEQ multiplex PCR; TCRdb's copy keeps in-frame clones and lacks some. The sample yields 120,000 or so clones, 17% seen once. This clone was detected only once. Its cognate antigen is unknown. V was pared by 0 bases and J by 5 bases, with 7 bases of the junction left unmatched. CDR3 length: 16 residues. Germline V gene lookup returns CDR1 SGDLS and CDR2 YYNGEE. This clonotype was obtained from a man between 18 and 35 years old with type 1 diabetes. What was sequenced was central memory CD4+ T cells from blood. The V and J genes are TRBV9 and TRBJ2-2; 7 bases align to TRBD2. Written as DNA, the CDR3 is TGTGCCAGCAGCGTAGTCAGCGGGGTCAGGACCGGGGAGCTGTTTTTT. It encodes CASSVVSGVRTGELFF.